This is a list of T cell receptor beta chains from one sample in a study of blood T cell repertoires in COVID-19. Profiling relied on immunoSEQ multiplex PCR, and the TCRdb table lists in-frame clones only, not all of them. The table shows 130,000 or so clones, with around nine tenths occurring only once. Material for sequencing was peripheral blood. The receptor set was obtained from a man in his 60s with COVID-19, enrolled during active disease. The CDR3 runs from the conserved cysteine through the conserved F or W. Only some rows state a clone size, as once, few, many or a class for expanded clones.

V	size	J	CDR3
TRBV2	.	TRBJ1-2	CASSEISRGDYGYTF
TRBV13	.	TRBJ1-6	CASKLGQRNSPLHF
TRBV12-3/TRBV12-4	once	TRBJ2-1	CASSSNWEQFF
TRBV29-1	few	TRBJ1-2	CSVGSGPRAYGYTF
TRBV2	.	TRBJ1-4	CASSEDNSAFEEKLFF
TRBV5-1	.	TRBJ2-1	CASSFGGRDEQFF
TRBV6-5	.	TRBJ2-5	CATRQGIQETQYF
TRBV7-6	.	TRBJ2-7	CASSLRTGGPYEQYF
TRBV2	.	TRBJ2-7	CASTGTRSKNEQYF
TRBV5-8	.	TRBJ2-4	CASSADRGILLAKNIQYF
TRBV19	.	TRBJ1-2	CASRTLGGGYTF
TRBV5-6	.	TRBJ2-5	CASSLEQYQETQYF
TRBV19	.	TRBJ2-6	CASTGTGSSGANVLTF
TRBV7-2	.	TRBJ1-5	CASSSGQGGQPQHF
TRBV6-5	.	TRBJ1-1	CASSYFYGNTEAFF
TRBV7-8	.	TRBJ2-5	CASSETRVAETQYF
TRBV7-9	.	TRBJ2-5	CASSSSGGAVMVTQYF